Reported below is one T cell receptor (beta chain). This clone has only a few counts. Its antigen is not yet known. No quality values exist for individual bases; no much larger clone is one base distant. V is pared back by 11 bases and J by 1 base, with 11 bases lying between the germline termini. The CDR3 runs 12 residues from the cysteine to the phenylalanine. Just CDR3 DNA is preserved here, 36 bases in frame from base 1. In the prospective study, participants were about 18 to 95 years old, resided in about 25 geographic areas of the United States, and were enrolled through a virtual design. In the prospective study, participants were assigned to cohorts based on the clinical history participants reported in a screening survey and a study questionnaire. ImmuneRACE Cohort 3 recovered participants were defined by two consecutive negative NP/OP PCR tests, healthcare professional clearance, or symptom resolution. In the prospective study, mobile phlebotomists collected whole blood, serum and a nasopharyngeal or oropharyngeal swab from each participant. Over a roughly two-month period, participants in the prospective study had the option of providing additional blood draws and questionnaires. Before DNA extraction, blood samples from the prospective study were shipped at room temperature or frozen.

The data were taken from a study of blood T cell repertoires in COVID-19 (dated by TCRdb to the early 2020s). About the full investigation: The collaborator samples originated in the United States, Italy and Spain and spanned the acute and convalescent phases of COVID-19. Samples came from the ongoing ImmuneRACE study (first 160 participants) plus 1,254 subjects from 6 global collaborators. Where HLA class I and class II types were available, the types were taken from metadata supplied by the sample provider, not from assay-based typing. A de-identified subject ID, COVID-19 status, age in years and sex were almost always included in the sample metadata. The repertoires were released in a freely available public database meant as a resource for research on the immune response to SARS-CoV-2. Deeply sampled blood TCRbeta repertoires from subjects exposed to, actively infected with, or recovered from COVID-19 were included in the dataset. The prospective study material was composed of cDNA or gDNA derived from T cells, B-cell-depleted T cells, or PBMCs. Paper-wide results and their limitations: The quantity of clinical and demographic metadata differed by source and by participant and was supplied without curation.

TCRbeta CDR3 regions were amplified from genomic DNA by means of the immunoSEQ Assay, a bias-controlled multiplex PCR. In the authors' own workflow: The number of nucleated cells in each sample was estimated by amplification of reference gene primers within the assay. Sequence reads were collapsed and filtered to measure the absolute abundance of every unique TCRbeta CDR3 rearrangement. Productive Simpson clonality was computed per sample as the square root of Simpson's diversity index over productive rearrangements. TCRdb took over this immuneACCESS table, retaining in-frame rearrangements with V and J assigned. Such tables are incomplete; in checked studies, under half of the missing clones stem from an unresolved V gene, and the remainder is unexplained. The D gene and trimming were derived from the DNA, and the V and J assignments and clone size from that table. Within this sample are about 250,000 clones, with around 84% of them counted one time only. Roughly 1.7% of the sample comes from the top ten.

This receptor was taken from a man aged 40-50 years who had recovered from COVID-19. This sequence uses TRBV23-1 and TRBJ1-1; the D gene remains uncertain. TRBV23-1 is assigned to the ORF class and has an uncertain function. The sequenced sample consisted of PBMCs or T cells enriched from blood (not recorded which). The DNA sequence is TGCGCCGCGGAGGAAGGGAACACTGAAGCTTTCTTT. This codes for CAAEEGNTEAFF.